The 30 T cell receptor beta chains below come from one sample, sequenced in a study of T cell repertoires in cytomegalovirus infection. MiXCR, run by TCRdb on the reads, gives a single entry per CDR3 protein. Of 150,000 to 200,000 distinct CDR3 sequences in the sample, 17% were seen once. The sample was CD8+ T cells from PBMCs. The receptors stem from a human donor in good health (CMV status not recorded). Some clones in this sample may be carry-over from other donors' samples.

V usage is TRBV6-5 and J usage is TRBJ2-2; D is uncertain. Germline values: CDR1 MNHEY, CDR2 SVGAGI. Trimming left V 2 bases short and J 7 bases short, with 8 bases between. CDR3 size: 13 residues. The CDR3 here is CASSYKGGGELFF. The CDR3 DNA reads TGTGCCAGCAGTTACAAGGGTGGCGGGGAGCTGTTTTTT.

The chain employs TRBV12-3 or TRBV12-4 and TRBJ1-5, with 8 nucleotides matching TRBD1. J lost 7 bases, V lost 3 bases, and 11 bases had no gene match. The CDR3 sequence is 16 residues long. The CDR3 region is CASSFSRQGANQPQHF. The DNA for the CDR3 is TGTGCCAGCAGTTTTTCCCGGCAGGGGGCGAACCAGCCCCAGCATTTT.

V and J are TRBV6-8 and TRBJ2-1, with 8 bases identical to TRBD1. CDR3 length: 15 amino acids. The germline V gene has CDR1 MNHGY and CDR2 SAAAGT. Trimming removed 2 bases from V and 5 bases from J; junction bases left unmatched: 5. For the CDR3, the DNA is TGTGCCAGCAGTTACGGGCAGGGGGCTAACAATGAGCAGTTCTTC. Translation: CASSYGQGANNEQFF.

This clonotype came up a few times. The genes are TRBV7-8 and TRBJ2-2; possibly TRBD1 or TRBD2 for D (6 bases each). The CDR3 loop spans 16 amino acids. Between the trimmed V and J ends, which lost 1 base and 8 bases, there was a span of 17 bases. CDR1 SGHVS and CDR2 FQNEAQ come from the germline V gene. This CDR3 reads CASSLGAGGGKGELFF. DNA of the CDR3: TGTGCCAGCAGCTTAGGGGCCGGAGGGGGTAAAGGGGAGCTGTTTTTT.

CDR3 DNA sequence: TGTGCCAGCAGCTCTGGCGGGGGAGGAAGAGAAAAACTGTTTTTT. This translates into CASSSGGGGREKLFF. This sequence joins TRBV7-9 and TRBJ1-4, with a possible D match to TRBD1 (5 bases). Germline V gene data show CDR1 as SEHNR and CDR2 as FQNEAQ (reference sequence). V lost 4 bases and J 8 bases, leaving 17 bases between the germline ends. The CDR3 has 15 residues.

This clonotype turned up a few times. The genes are TRBV7-3 and TRBJ2-5, with a possible D match to TRBD2 (5 bases). With 5 bases removed from V and 9 bases from J, the gap between germline ends came to 22 bases. Germline V gene lookup returns CDR1 SGHTA and CDR2 FQGTGA. CDR3 size: 15 residues. The CDR3 reads CASSPSGTGRGAQYF. The CDR3 coding sequence is TGTGCCAGCAGCCCGAGCGGAACCGGTCGGGGAGCCCAGTACTTC.

The chain employs TRBV6-2 or TRBV6-3 and TRBJ2-1, with 8 bases matching TRBD2. Germline values: CDR1 MNHEY, CDR2 SVGEGT. V dropped 6 bases and J dropped 4; count of bases not matched to a gene: 11. This CDR3 region has 16 residues. CDR3 in amino acids: CASSQREREKYNEQFF. CDR3 sequence (DNA): TGTGCCAGCAGCCAAAGGGAGCGGGAGAAGTACAATGAGCAGTTCTTC.

The rearrangement uses TRBV27 and TRBJ1-5; 10 positions agree with TRBD1. Germline V gene sequence: CDR1 MNHEY, CDR2 SMNVEV (reference sequence). V trimming: 1 base; J trimming: 5 bases; junction bases outside the gene matches: 2. The CDR3 contains 15 residues. The CDR3 sequence: CASSLWGQGYQPQHF. The DNA for the CDR3 is TGTGCCAGCAGTTTATGGGGACAGGGGTATCAGCCCCAGCATTTT.

This clonotype showed up just a few times. The gene calls are TRBV7-9 and TRBJ1-5, with D perhaps matching TRBD1 (6 bases). Trimming cost V 1 base and J 8 bases, with 15 bases left between them. The germline V gene encodes CDR1 SEHNR and CDR2 FQNEAQ (reference sequence). The CDR3 contains 15 residues. Written as DNA, the CDR3 is TGTGCCAGCAGCTTAGATGTAGGGGGGCCGGAGCCCCAGCATTTT. Translation: CASSLDVGGPEPQHF.

This chain uses TRBV28 with TRBJ2-3; a possible D gene is TRBD2 (5 bases). V dropped 10 bases and J dropped 4 bases, with 18 bases sitting between them. The germline CDR1 and CDR2 sequences are MDHEN and SYDVKM. The CDR3 totals 14 residues. CDR3 in amino acids: CATSWTAKPDTQYF. The CDR3 region has the DNA TGTGCCACTTCGTGGACTGCAAAGCCAGATACGCAGTATTTT.

V usage is TRBV7-2 and J usage is TRBJ1-2, with D possibly being TRBD1 (5 bases). Trimming removed 6 bases from V and 5 bases from J, with 16 bases in between. Looked up from germline, CDR1 is SGHTA and CDR2 is FQGNSA. The CDR3 totals 14 residues. For the CDR3, the DNA is TGTGCCAGCAGTTACGGGGGGGAGGGGTATGGCTACACCTTC. As protein: CASSYGGEGYGYTF.

The gene calls are TRBV7-6 and TRBJ2-1, with 9 nucleotides matching TRBD1. The CDR3 loop spans 14 amino acids. Germline V gene data show CDR1 as SGHVS and CDR2 as FNYEAQ. V shed 4 bases and J 7 bases; nucleotides not matched to a gene: 5. The CDR3 nucleotides read TGTGCCAGCAGCTCTGACAGGGGGAGTAATGAGCAGTTCTTC. Translating it yields CASSSDRGSNEQFF.

In this sample, this clonotype turned up a few times. This chain joins TRBV28 and TRBJ2-3, with 7 bases identical to TRBD2. The V gene's germline CDR1 is MDHEN and CDR2 SYDVKM. Trimming took 10 bases from V and 2 from J; bases not matched to a gene: 12. CDR3 size: 15 residues. The CDR3: CATRRWGGATDTQYF. CDR3 coding DNA: TGTGCCACCCGAAGGTGGGGGGGAGCCACAGATACGCAGTATTTT.

The genes are TRBV12-3 or TRBV12-4 and TRBJ2-5; 8 bases fit TRBD1. The trim removed 5 bases at V and 3 bases at J, leaving 8 bases unmatched. This CDR3 region has 15 residues. The CDR3 sequence is CASSLSGQGKETQYF. The CDR3 DNA reads as TGTGCCAGCAGTCTTTCCGGACAGGGCAAAGAGACCCAGTACTTC.

This clonotype was found a few times. This chain joins TRBV7-2 and TRBJ2-7, with 7 bases fitting TRBD1. The CDR3 is made up of 18 amino acids. The germline CDR1 and CDR2 sequences are SGHTA and FQGNSA. Trimming removed 1 base from V and 2 bases from J; junction bases left unmatched: 14. CDR3 protein: CASSLGQGWTSFPYEQYF. In DNA form, the CDR3 reads TGTGCCAGCAGCTTAGGACAGGGCTGGACAAGTTTCCCCTACGAGCAGTACTTC.

This chain connects TRBV7-2 to TRBJ2-7; 13 bases align to TRBD2. V trimming: 5 bases; J trimming: 4 bases; junction bases outside the gene matches: 5. This CDR3 region has 15 residues. Looked up from germline, CDR1 is SGHTA and CDR2 is FQGNSA. CDR3 sequence (DNA): TGTGCCAGCAGCATAGGACTAGCGGGAGTGTACGAGCAGTACTTC. Amino acid sequence: CASSIGLAGVYEQYF.

The genes are TRBV28 and TRBJ1-5; no firm D call. Trimming pared 6 bases from V and 1 base from J, leaving 13 bases between. From germline, CDR1 is MDHEN and CDR2 SYDVKM. CDR3 length equals 15 residues. The CDR3 bases are TGTGCCAGCAGACCACAGTTGAAGAGCAATCAGCCCCAGCATTTT. Translation: CASRPQLKSNQPQHF.

J is TRBJ2-1 and V is TRBV15; D is unclear. The ends were cut back, 5 bases at V and 5 bases at J, with 10 bases in the middle. CDR1 is LNHNV and CDR2 is YYDKDF in the germline V gene (reference sequence). CDR3 size: 13 residues. CDR3 region: CATSGSRNNEQFF. CDR3 sequence (DNA): TGTGCCACCAGCGGGTCAAGAAACAATGAGCAGTTCTTC.

J is TRBJ2-1 and V is TRBV7-2, with a possible D match to TRBD1 (6 bases). Trimming shortened V by 4 bases and J by 10 bases, and 14 bases separated the two germline ends. The germline V gene has CDR1 SGHTA and CDR2 FQGNSA. The CDR3 contains 13 residues. As DNA, the CDR3 is TGTGCCAGCAGCTCTCCCCAGGGGTACGAGCAGTTCTTC. As protein: CASSSPQGYEQFF.

V and J are TRBV4-1 and TRBJ1-6; D possibly corresponds to TRBD1 (6 bases). The CDR3 sequence is 16 residues long. Trimming shortened V by 3 bases and J by 4 bases, and 13 bases separated the two germline ends. Germline V CDR1 and CDR2: MGHRA, YSYEKL. This CDR3 reads CASSHTRTEYNSPLHF. The CDR3 region has the DNA TGCGCCAGCAGCCATACCCGGACAGAGTATAATTCACCCCTCCACTTT.

The rearrangement uses TRBV6-1 and TRBJ2-7, with D hard to call. The CDR3 covers 13 residues. Germline V CDR1 and CDR2: MNHNS, SASEGT. Deletions cut 2 bases from V and 3 bases from J, with 8 bases between. CDR3 DNA sequence: TGTGCCAGCAGTGAAATACTGCTCTACGAGCAGTACTTC. Translated, it gives CASSEILLYEQYF.

This chain uses TRBV28 with TRBJ2-5; weak D call: TRBD1 (6 bases). V shed 4 bases and J shed 0 bases, with 21 bases lying between them. Germline CDR1 is MDHEN and CDR2 is SYDVKM. This CDR3 is built from 18 residues. As DNA, the CDR3 is TGTGCCAGCAGTTCTAATTTCGACCCAGGGGCTTACCAAGAGACCCAGTACTTC. It is translated as CASSSNFDPGAYQETQYF. Full variable domain (missing parts from reference TRBV28 and TRBJ2-5): DVKVTQSSRYLVKRTGEKVFLECVQDMDHENMFWYRQDPGLGLRLIYFSYDVKMKEKGDIPEGYSVSREKKERFSLILESASTNQTSMYLCASSSNFDPGAYQETQYFGPGTRLLVL.

V gene TRBV7-2 combines with J gene TRBJ1-2; a weak D match, TRBD1 (6 bases). V was trimmed by 5 bases and J by 2 bases, leaving 15 bases between them. CDR3 length equals 15 residues. Germline-derived CDR1 and CDR2 are SGHTA and FQGNSA. The CDR3 DNA is TGTGCCAGCAGCCTATTGGGGGCCCTCAACTATGGCTACACCTTC. This encodes CASSLLGALNYGYTF.

The J gene is TRBJ2-1, the V gene TRBV9; 9 nucleotides agree with TRBD2. This CDR3 comprises 14 residues. Germline V gives CDR1 SGDLS, CDR2 YYNGEE. With 3 bases clipped from V and 7 bases from J, the junction kept 5 bases outside the gene matches. As DNA, the CDR3 is TGTGCCAGCAGCGATAGCGGGAGCGGGAATGAGCAGTTCTTC. Translation gives CASSDSGSGNEQFF.

This clonotype came up a few times. The chain couples TRBV5-5 to TRBJ2-5; D remains ambiguous. This CDR3 spans 14 amino acids. Between the trimmed V and J ends, which lost 1 base and 2 bases, there was a span of 9 bases. Germline lookup yields CDR1 SGHKS and CDR2 YYEKEE (reference sequence). The CDR3 spells CASSLPGTQETQYF. The CDR3, as DNA: TGTGCCAGCAGCTTGCCAGGAACACAAGAGACCCAGTACTTC.

This chain connects TRBV7-2 to TRBJ2-7, with D possibly matching TRBD2 (5 bases). The CDR3 totals 15 residues. Trimming left V 3 bases short and J 3 bases short, with 15 bases between. Germline V gene data show CDR1 as SGHTA and CDR2 as FQGNSA. Here the CDR3 DNA reads TGTGCCAGCAGCTTCACCGGAGGTTATAACTACGAGCAGTACTTC. This gives the protein CASSFTGGYNYEQYF.

This clonotype was seen only a few times. The chain has TRBV6-5 and TRBJ2-1; TRBD2 might be the D (6 bases). Between the trimmed V and J ends, which lost 8 bases and 4 bases, there was a span of 18 bases. The CDR3 covers 15 residues. The germline gives CDR1 MNHEY, CDR2 SVGAGI. CDR3 in DNA: TGTGCCAGCGGGATGTTCAGCGGGTCTTACAATGAGCAGTTCTTC. It yields the protein CASGMFSGSYNEQFF.

The chain recombines TRBV14 with TRBJ2-3, with 16 bases lining up with TRBD2. After removal of 4 bases from V and 6 bases from J, the junction contained 7 bases not matched to a gene. The CDR3 sequence is 17 residues long. Germline CDR1 reads SGHDN; CDR2 reads FVKESK. CDR3 sequence reads: CASSRGLAGGPRDTQYF. CDR3 DNA: TGTGCCAGCAGCCGGGGACTAGCGGGAGGGCCCCGCGATACGCAGTATTTT.

Turning to this clonotype: This may be a read error: a much more frequent sequence differs by one nucleotide. V and J are TRBV6-2 or TRBV6-3 and TRBJ2-5; no definite D call. The CDR3 loop spans 14 amino acids. The V gene's germline CDR1 is MNHEY and CDR2 SVGEGT. CDR3 sequence reads: CARSYSTVQETQYF. The CDR3 nucleotides are TGTGCCCGCAGTTACAGTACGGTCCAAGAGACCCAGTACTTC.

This clonotype has more than one count but fewer than ten. The CDR3 DNA is TGCGCCAGCAGCCTCTTAGCTCGAATTGGGAGCTCCTACAATGAGCAGTTCTTC. It is translated as CASSLLARIGSSYNEQFF. The chain joins TRBV4-1 to TRBJ2-1; D is possibly TRBD2 (5 bases). The CDR3 extends over 18 amino acids. Germline CDR1 reads MGHRA; CDR2 reads YSYEKL. The germline V and J ends were trimmed by 4 bases and 0 bases, with 19 bases remaining between them.